This T cell receptor (beta chain) was found in a study of radiotherapy plus CTLA-4 blockade in lung cancer. About the study: Among enrolled patients, over 15% responded and 25% to 35% achieved disease control.

General study findings and limits: After treatment with radiotherapy plus ipilimumab, TCR clones that came from the tumor expanded in blood.

V shed 3 bases and J shed 14 bases, with 23 bases lying between them. This CDR3 has 16 residues. Germline loops: CDR1 MDHEN, CDR2 SYDVKM. With respect to this clone: What it binds is not known.

Patients with chemo-refractory metastatic non-small-cell lung cancer received focal radiation plus CTLA-4 blockade with ipilimumab. Some clones are missing from TCRdb's copy, which holds only in-frame ones; the method was immunoSEQ multiplex PCR. The sample carries about 62,000 clones, roughly 76% recorded once. The sample in question was peripheral blood, obtained from a patient treated with radiotherapy plus ipilimumab. This sequence joins TRBV28 and TRBJ1-6; D remains ambiguous. This receptor was obtained from a human donor with non-small cell lung cancer who had a complete response to radiotherapy plus ipilimumab. The CDR3 DNA is TGTGCCAGCAGTTTGGAGGTTCACAATCCCAGTGAGGCCCTCCACTTT. Its protein product is CASSLEVHNPSEALHF.